One sample yielded the 3 T cell receptor beta chains listed below, sequenced in a study of early T cells in non-severe SARS-CoV-2 infection. TCRdb re-called the 5' RACE reads through MiXCR, storing one row per CDR3 protein. The repertoire holds some 64,000 distinct CDR3 sequences, with roughly 8.2% as singletons. The sample here was whole blood, taken at baseline. The receptors shown here come from an adult who was a healthcare worker with PCR-confirmed SARS-CoV-2 infection or an uninfected control (not recorded which).

This clonotype was detected only a few times. This chain joins TRBV13 and TRBJ2-7, with 9 bases lining up with TRBD2. J was trimmed by 1 base and V by 0 bases; bases with no gene match: 4. The CDR3 totals 16 residues. Germline CDR1 is PRHDT and CDR2 is FYEKMQ (reference sequence). As DNA, the CDR3 is TGTGCCAGCAGCTTAGGCCCGGGACTAGCTTCCTACGAGCAGTACTTC. Encoded protein: CASSLGPGLASYEQYF. Variable domain in full (rest from reference TRBV13 and TRBJ2-7): AAGVIQSPRHLIKEKRETATLKCYPIPRHDTVYWYQQGPGQDPQFLISFYEKMQSDKGSIPDRFSAQQFSDYHSELNMSSLELGDSALYFCASSLGPGLASYEQYFGPGTRLTVT.

This clonotype showed up just a few times. J is TRBJ1-1 and V is TRBV2; D not resolved. The CDR3 loop spans 16 amino acids. The V end was cut by 1 base, the J end by 1 base, with 13 bases between. Germline assignment: CDR1 SNHLY and CDR2 FYNNEI. CDR3 sequence (DNA): TGTGCCAGCAGTGAAGGCTGGGCGTGGGAGAACACTGAAGCTTTCTTT. It encodes CASSEGWAWENTEAFF.

The chain is built from TRBV20-1 and TRBJ2-7; TRBD2 aligns across 13 bases. V lost 5 bases, J lost 2 bases, and 15 bases stayed unmatched. The CDR3 has 18 amino acids. The germline V gene encodes CDR1 DFQATT and CDR2 SNEGSKA (reference sequence). CDR3 coding DNA: TGCAGTGCTCTGTATACCGGGACTAGCGGGACAACCGCCTACGAGCAGTACTTC. This translates into CSALYTGTSGTTAYEQYF.